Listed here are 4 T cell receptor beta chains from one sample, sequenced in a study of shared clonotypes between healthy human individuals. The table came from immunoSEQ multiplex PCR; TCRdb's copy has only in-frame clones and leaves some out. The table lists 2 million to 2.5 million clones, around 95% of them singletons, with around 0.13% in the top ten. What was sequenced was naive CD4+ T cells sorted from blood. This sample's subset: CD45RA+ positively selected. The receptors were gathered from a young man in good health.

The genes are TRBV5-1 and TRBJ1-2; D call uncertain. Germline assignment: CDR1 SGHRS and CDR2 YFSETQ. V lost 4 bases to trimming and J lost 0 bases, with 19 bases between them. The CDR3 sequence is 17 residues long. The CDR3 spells CASSAIRGADANYGYTF. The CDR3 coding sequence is TGCGCCAGCAGCGCCATCCGGGGAGCCGATGCTAACTATGGCTACACCTTC.

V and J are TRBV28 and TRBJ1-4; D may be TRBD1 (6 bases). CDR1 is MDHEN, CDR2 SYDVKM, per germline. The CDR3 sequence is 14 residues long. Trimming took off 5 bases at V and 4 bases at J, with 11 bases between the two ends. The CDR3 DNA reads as TGTGCCAGCAGTCAACAGGGCATTAATGAAAAACTGTTTTTT. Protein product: CASSQQGINEKLFF. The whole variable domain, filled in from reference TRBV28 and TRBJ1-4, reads DVKVTQSSRYLVKRTGEKVFLECVQDMDHENMFWYRQDPGLGLRLIYFSYDVKMKEKGDIPEGYSVSREKKERFSLILESASTNQTSMYLCASSQQGINEKLFFGSGTQLSVL.

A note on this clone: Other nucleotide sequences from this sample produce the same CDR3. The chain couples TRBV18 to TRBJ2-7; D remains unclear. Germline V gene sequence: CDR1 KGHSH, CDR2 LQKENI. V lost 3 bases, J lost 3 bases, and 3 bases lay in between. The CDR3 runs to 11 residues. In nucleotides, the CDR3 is TGTGCCAGCTCACCCGGCTACGAGCAGTACTTC. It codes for CASSPGYEQYF.

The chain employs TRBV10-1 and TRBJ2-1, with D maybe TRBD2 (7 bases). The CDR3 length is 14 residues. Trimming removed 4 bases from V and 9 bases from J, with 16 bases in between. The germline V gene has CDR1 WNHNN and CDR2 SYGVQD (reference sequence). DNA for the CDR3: TGCGCCAGCAGTGGCAGAGGGGGGGGCTCTGAGCAGTTCTTC. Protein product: CASSGRGGGSEQFF.